The 19 T cell receptor beta chains in this list originate from one sample, sequenced in a study of cytomegalovirus exposure and HLA in healthy donors. This PCR relied on a set of 60 Vbeta primers and 13 Jbeta primers. TCRdb's table, derived via immunoSEQ multiplex PCR, lists solely in-frame clones and lacks some. In all, the sample yields about 64,000 clones. Sequenced: PBMCs. These receptors all come from a woman aged 18-29 years in good health and CMV-seronegative.

J is TRBJ2-7 and V is TRBV5-1, with D possibly being TRBD1 (7 bases). The CDR3 spans 14 residues. The V gene's germline CDR1 is SGHRS and CDR2 YFSETQ. V lost 4 bases, J lost 2 bases, and 13 bases lay in between. The chain's CDR3 is CASSRGTVTYEQYF. CDR3 sequence (DNA): TGCGCCAGCAGCCGCGGGACAGTTACCTACGAGCAGTACTTC.

CDR3 DNA: TGCAGCGTTGAAGGTGGGCTCGCGGGGGGGCCGTCCAATGAGCAGTTCTTC. It yields the protein CSVEGGLAGGPSNEQFF. The chain recombines TRBV29-1 with TRBJ2-1; 9 bases fit TRBD2. J lost 6 bases, V lost 1 base, and 13 bases had no gene match. CDR3 length equals 17 residues. Germline loops: CDR1 SQVTM, CDR2 ANQGSEA.

This chain connects TRBV29-1 to TRBJ1-1, with 9 nucleotides matching TRBD1. The CDR3 totals 12 residues. Germline CDR1 reads SQVTM; CDR2 reads ANQGSEA. Trimming took 7 bases from V and 5 from J; bases not matched to a gene: 5. This CDR3 reads CSAGTGTTEAFF. The CDR3 DNA reads as TGCAGCGCGGGGACAGGGACGACTGAAGCTTTCTTT.

This chain connects TRBV9 to TRBJ2-3; 12 bases are a match to TRBD2. Germline trimming cut 3 bases from V and 3 bases from J; bases unmatched to any gene: 5. Germline V gene sequence: CDR1 SGDLS, CDR2 YYNGEE. The CDR3 is made up of 16 amino acids. CDR3 sequence: CASSARGTSGTDTQYF. The CDR3 coding sequence is TGTGCCAGCAGCGCACGGGGGACTAGCGGGACAGATACGCAGTATTTT. The full variable domain, rest sourced from reference TRBV9 and TRBJ2-3, is DSGVTQTPKHLITATGQRVTLRCSPRSGDLSVYWYQQSLDQGLQFLIQYYNGEERAKGNILERFSAQQFPDLHSELNLSSLELGDSALYFCASSARGTSGTDTQYFGPGTRLTVL.

The J gene is TRBJ1-1, the V gene TRBV7-8; TRBD1 is a possible D gene (5 bases). Germline lookup yields CDR1 SGHVS and CDR2 FQNEAQ. The V gene lost 8 bases and the J gene lost 7 bases, with 14 bases spanning the gap. The CDR3 runs 12 residues. CDR3 amino acids: CASGRGVFEAFF. CDR3 nucleotides: TGTGCCAGCGGAAGGGGCGTCTTTGAAGCTTTCTTT.

The chain combines TRBV30 with TRBJ2-7, with a possible D match to TRBD1 (5 bases). Per the germline V gene, CDR1 is GTSNPN and CDR2 is SVGIG (reference sequence). V dropped 0 bases and J dropped 3 bases, with 12 bases sitting between them. The CDR3 runs 14 residues. CDR3 region: CAWSVRRGIYEQYF. The CDR3 DNA follows: TGTGCCTGGAGTGTACGAAGGGGTATCTACGAGCAGTACTTC.

CDR3 nucleotides: TGTGCCAGCAGTCGTGGACAGAGGGAGCAGTACTTC. Translating gives CASSRGQREQYF. The J gene is TRBJ2-7, the V gene TRBV6-6, with a tentative D call TRBD1 (6 bases). V was clipped by 5 bases and J by 7 bases, with 12 bases between them. CDR3 length equals 12 residues. Germline V gene data show CDR1 as MNHNY and CDR2 as SVGAGI (reference sequence).

This sequence joins TRBV19 and TRBJ1-4; a weak D match, TRBD1 (6 bases). Germline lookup yields CDR1 LNHDA and CDR2 SQIVND (reference sequence). The CDR3 contains 14 residues. V was pared by 11 bases and J by 7 bases, with 20 bases between. The CDR3 DNA sequence: TGTGCCTCCTTCGGACAGCACAAGGGTGAAAAACTGTTTTTT. As protein: CASFGQHKGEKLFF.

J is TRBJ2-3 and V is TRBV7-9, with D possibly TRBD2 on 6 matching bases. Germline CDR1 reads SEHNR; CDR2 reads FQNEAQ (reference sequence). The germline V and J ends were trimmed by 0 bases and 10 bases, with 11 bases remaining between them. The CDR3 has 13 amino acids. The CDR3 bases are TGTGCCAGCAGCTTAGCGGAGGGAAACCCGCAGTATTTT. This gives the protein CASSLAEGNPQYF. The complete variable domain, with remaining parts taken from reference TRBV7-9 and TRBJ2-3, reads DTGVSQNPRHKITKRGQNVTFRCDPISEHNRLYWYRQTLGQGPEFLTYFQNEAQLEKSRLLSDRFSAERPKGSFSTLEIQRTEQGDSAMYLCASSLAEGNPQYFGPGTRLTVL.

Points on this clone: Germline and junction disagree at one end, which may indicate a read error. The chain has TRBV7-9 and TRBJ1-1; the D gene is possibly TRBD1 (5 bases). Germline loops: CDR1 SEHNR, CDR2 FQNEAQ (reference sequence). The CDR3 covers 14 residues. CDR3 residues: CASSLGGRHTEDFF. CDR3 in DNA: TGTGCCAGCAGCTTGGGGGGACGGCACACTGAAGATTTCTTT. Full variable domain (remainder filled in from reference TRBV7-9 and TRBJ1-1): DTGVSQNPRHKITKRGQNVTFRCDPISEHNRLYWYRQTLGQGPEFLTYFQNEAQLEKSRLLSDRFSAERPKGSFSTLEIQRTEQGDSAMYLCASSLGGRHTEDFFGQGTRLTVV.

This chain uses TRBV18 with TRBJ2-7, with D maybe TRBD2 (6 bases). The length of the CDR3 is 13 residues. Between the trimmed V and J ends, which lost 6 bases and 3 bases, there was a span of 12 bases. The germline V gene encodes CDR1 KGHSH and CDR2 LQKENI. The CDR3 spells CASSSRDFYEQYF. In DNA, the CDR3 is TGTGCCAGCTCCTCCCGGGACTTCTACGAGCAGTACTTC.

The chain is built from TRBV7-9 and TRBJ2-1, with unresolved D. The length of the CDR3 is 14 residues. Germline V gene data show CDR1 as SEHNR and CDR2 as FQNEAQ (reference sequence). V was clipped by 5 bases and J by 0 bases, with 8 bases between them. CDR3 nucleotide sequence: TGTGCCAGCAGCACCGGTCTCTCCTACAATGAGCAGTTCTTC. This codes for CASSTGLSYNEQFF. Together with reference TRBV7-9 and TRBJ2-1, the CDR3 gives the full variable domain: DTGVSQNPRHKITKRGQNVTFRCDPISEHNRLYWYRQTLGQGPEFLTYFQNEAQLEKSRLLSDRFSAERPKGSFSTLEIQRTEQGDSAMYLCASSTGLSYNEQFFGPGTRLTVL.

This chain links TRBV7-8 with TRBJ2-7, with 8 bases lining up with TRBD2. CDR1 is SGHVS and CDR2 is FQNEAQ in the germline V gene. The trim removed 1 base at V and 6 bases at J, leaving 5 bases unmatched. There are 14 residues in the CDR3. CDR3 in amino acids: CASSLGSGGLEQYF. In nucleotides, the CDR3 is TGTGCCAGCAGCTTAGGGAGCGGGGGACTCGAGCAGTACTTC.

V and J are TRBV11-2 and TRBJ2-5; TRBD1 agrees at 9 bases. CDR3 length equals 15 residues. V dropped 0 bases and J dropped 4; count of bases not matched to a gene: 3. The germline V gene has CDR1 SGHAT and CDR2 FQNNGV. CDR3 region: CASSLERTGVETQYF. The CDR3 DNA sequence: TGTGCCAGCAGCTTAGAACGGACAGGGGTAGAGACCCAGTACTTC.

The V and J genes are TRBV27 and TRBJ1-2; 7 positions match TRBD1. In germline, CDR1 is MNHEY, CDR2 SMNVEV (reference sequence). V lost 6 bases to trimming and J lost 4 bases; unmatched junction nucleotides: 5. This CDR3 has 13 amino acids. In nucleotides, the CDR3 is TGTGCCAGCAGCCGACAGGGACCCTATGGCTACACCTTC. Translating gives CASSRQGPYGYTF.

The chain combines TRBV25-1 with TRBJ2-7, with TRBD2 matching 7 bases. V was clipped by 4 bases and J by 4 bases; unmatched bases: 10. This CDR3 is built from 15 residues. Germline CDR1 is MGHDK and CDR2 is SYGVNS. CDR3 amino acids: CASSARGEGDYEQYF. In DNA, the CDR3 is TGTGCCAGCAGTGCCCGGGGGGAGGGAGATTACGAGCAGTACTTC.

The chain recombines TRBV5-1 with TRBJ2-5, with 7 bases that match TRBD1. Germline CDR1 SGHRS, CDR2 YFSETQ. This CDR3 contains 15 residues. After removal of 0 bases from V and 3 bases from J, the junction contained 5 bases not matched to a gene. The CDR3 region has the DNA TGCGCCAGCAGCTTGGAGGGGGCGCGGGAAGAGACCCAGTACTTC. Translating gives CASSLEGAREETQYF.

The rearrangement joins TRBV29-1 to TRBJ1-1; the D gene is possibly TRBD1 (5 bases). CDR1 is SQVTM, CDR2 ANQGSEA, per germline. V was trimmed by 5 bases and J by 3 bases, leaving 16 bases between them. This CDR3 contains 14 residues. CDR3 sequence reads: CSVTGGDADTEAFF. The CDR3 DNA sequence: TGCAGCGTTACCGGAGGGGACGCCGACACTGAAGCTTTCTTT.

J is TRBJ2-7 and V is TRBV11-2; 7 nucleotides line up with TRBD1. J lost 3 bases, V lost 5 bases, and 4 bases had no gene match. Germline lookup yields CDR1 SGHAT and CDR2 FQNNGV. The length of the CDR3 is 13 residues. This chain's CDR3 is CASSPRQGYEQYF. The DNA of the CDR3 is TGTGCCAGCAGCCCTAGACAGGGCTACGAGCAGTACTTC.